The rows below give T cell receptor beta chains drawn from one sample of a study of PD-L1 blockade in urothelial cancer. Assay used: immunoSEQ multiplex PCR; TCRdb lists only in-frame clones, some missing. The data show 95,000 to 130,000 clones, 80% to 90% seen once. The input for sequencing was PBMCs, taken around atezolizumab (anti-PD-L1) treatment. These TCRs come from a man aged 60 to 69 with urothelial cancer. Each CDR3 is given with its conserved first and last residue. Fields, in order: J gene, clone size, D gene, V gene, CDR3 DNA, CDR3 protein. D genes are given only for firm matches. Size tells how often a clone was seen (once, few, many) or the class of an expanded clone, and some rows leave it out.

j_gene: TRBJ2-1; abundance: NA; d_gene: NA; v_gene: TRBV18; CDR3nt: TGTGCCAGCTCACCACGAGGCAGGGGAAGTTTAAATGAGCAGTTCTTC; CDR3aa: CASSPRGRGSLNEQFF
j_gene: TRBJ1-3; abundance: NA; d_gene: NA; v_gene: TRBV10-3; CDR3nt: TGTGCCACCGGTACAGACTCTGGAAACACCATATATTTT; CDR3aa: CATGTDSGNTIYF
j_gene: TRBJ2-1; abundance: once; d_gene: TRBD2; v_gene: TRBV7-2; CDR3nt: TGTGCCAGCAGCTGGCAACTAGCGGGGGACAATGAGCAGTTCTTC; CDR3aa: CASSWQLAGDNEQFF
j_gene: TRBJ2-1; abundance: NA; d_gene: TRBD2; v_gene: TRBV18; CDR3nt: TGTGCCAGCTCACCAACTCTAGCGGGGGGGCAGAATGAGCAGTTCTTC; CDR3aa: CASSPTLAGGQNEQFF
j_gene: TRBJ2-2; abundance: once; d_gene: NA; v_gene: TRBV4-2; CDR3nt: TGTGCCAGCAGCGTACGGGGGGCGATAAACACCGGGGAGCTGTTTTTT; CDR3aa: CASSVRGAINTGELFF
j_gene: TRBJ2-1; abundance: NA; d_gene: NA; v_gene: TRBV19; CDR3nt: TGTGCCAGTAGTATCCTCGCTATGAATGAGCAGTTCTTC; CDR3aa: CASSILAMNEQFF
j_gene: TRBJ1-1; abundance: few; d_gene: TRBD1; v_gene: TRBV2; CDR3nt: TGTGCCAGCAGTGGGGGACAGGGACAAGCTTTCTTT; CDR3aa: CASSGGQGQAFF
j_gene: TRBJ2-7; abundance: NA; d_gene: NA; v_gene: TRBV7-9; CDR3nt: TGTGCCAGCAGCTTAGCCGGGACACCCTACGAGCAGTACTTC; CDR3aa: CASSLAGTPYEQYF
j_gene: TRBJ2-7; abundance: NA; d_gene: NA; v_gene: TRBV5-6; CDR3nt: TGTGCCAGCAGCTTGGAGAGCGAGCAGTACTTC; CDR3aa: CASSLESEQYF
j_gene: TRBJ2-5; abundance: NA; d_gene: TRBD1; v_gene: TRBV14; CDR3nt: TGTGCCAGCAGCCGAGACAGGGTGAAGACCCAGTACTTC; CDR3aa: CASSRDRVKTQYF
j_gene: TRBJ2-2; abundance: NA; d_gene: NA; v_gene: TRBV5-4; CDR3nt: TGTGCCAGCAGCCCTGACGGGGTCACCGGGGAGCTGTTTTTT; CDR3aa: CASSPDGVTGELFF
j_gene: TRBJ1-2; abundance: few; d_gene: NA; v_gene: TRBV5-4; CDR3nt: TGTGCCAGCAGCTTGGCTCAGGATGGCTACACCTTC; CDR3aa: CASSLAQDGYTF
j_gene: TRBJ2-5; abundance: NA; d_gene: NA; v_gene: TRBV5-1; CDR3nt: TGCGCCAGCAGCCTCCCCCAAGAGACCCAGTACTTC; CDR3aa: CASSLPQETQYF
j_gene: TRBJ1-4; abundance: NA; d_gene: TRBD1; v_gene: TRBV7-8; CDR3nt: TGTGCCAGCAGCTCCCGGACAGGGGTCGCAACTAATGAAAAACTGTTTTTT; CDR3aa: CASSSRTGVATNEKLFF
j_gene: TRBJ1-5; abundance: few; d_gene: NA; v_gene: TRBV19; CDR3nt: TGTGCCACTGGAGGACTTAGCAATCAGCCCCAGCATTTT; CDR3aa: CATGGLSNQPQHF
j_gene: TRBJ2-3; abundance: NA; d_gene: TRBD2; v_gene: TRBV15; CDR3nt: TGTGCCACCAGCCCTGCGACTAGCGGATTCTTCGCAGATACGCAGTATTTT; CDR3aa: CATSPATSGFFADTQYF
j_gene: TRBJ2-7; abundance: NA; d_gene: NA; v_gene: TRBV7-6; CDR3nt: TGTGCCAGCAGCTTTAGACAGGCCTACGAGCAGTACTTC; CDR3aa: CASSFRQAYEQYF
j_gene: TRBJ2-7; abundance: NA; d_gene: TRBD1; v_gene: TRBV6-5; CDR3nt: TGTGCCAGCAGCCAGACAGGGGTCGGCGAGCAGTACTTC; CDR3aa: CASSQTGVGEQYF
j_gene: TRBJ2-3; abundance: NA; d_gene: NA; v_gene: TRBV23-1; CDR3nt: TGCGCCAGCAGTGAAGCTCCTAGCACAGATACGCAGTATTTT; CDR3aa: CASSEAPSTDTQYF
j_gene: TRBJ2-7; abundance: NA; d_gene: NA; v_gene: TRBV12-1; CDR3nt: TGTGCCAGCGCGGGGGAACCGTCCTTCGAGCAGTACTTC; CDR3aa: CASAGEPSFEQYF
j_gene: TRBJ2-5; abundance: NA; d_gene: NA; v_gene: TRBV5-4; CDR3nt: TGTGCCAGCAGCTTGAGAGGGAGCGTTGAGACCCAGTACTTC; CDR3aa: CASSLRGSVETQYF
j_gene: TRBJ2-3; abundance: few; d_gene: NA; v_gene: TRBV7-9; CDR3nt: TGTGCCACCCCCAGGGCCGGACCCAGCACAGATACGCAGTATTTT; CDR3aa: CATPRAGPSTDTQYF
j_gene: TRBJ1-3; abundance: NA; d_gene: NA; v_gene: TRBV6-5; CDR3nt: TGTGCCAGCAGTTACTCAGGGGCTGGAAACACCATATATTTT; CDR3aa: CASSYSGAGNTIYF
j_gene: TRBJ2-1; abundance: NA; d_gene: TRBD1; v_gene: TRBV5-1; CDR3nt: TGCGCCAGCAGCCGGGACAGGGAGCTCAATGAGCAGTTCTTC; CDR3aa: CASSRDRELNEQFF
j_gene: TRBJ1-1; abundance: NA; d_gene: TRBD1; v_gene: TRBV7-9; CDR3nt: TGTGCCAGCAGCCAGGGACAGGGGGCCAGGGTTCTTACTGAAGCTTTCTTT; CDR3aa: CASSQGQGARVLTEAFF
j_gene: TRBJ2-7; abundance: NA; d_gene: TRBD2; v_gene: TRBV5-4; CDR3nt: TGTGCCAGCAGCCCGGGGGGGGTAGAGTACGAGCAGTACTTC; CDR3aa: CASSPGGVEYEQYF
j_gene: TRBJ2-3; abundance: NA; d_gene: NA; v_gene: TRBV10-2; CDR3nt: TGCGCCAGCGCCGGCGGACAAAGCACAGATACGCAGTATTTT; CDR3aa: CASAGGQSTDTQYF
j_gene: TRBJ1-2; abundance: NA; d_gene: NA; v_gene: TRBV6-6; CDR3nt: TGTGCCAGCAGTTACTATCCGGGTGACTATGGCTACACCTTC; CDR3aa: CASSYYPGDYGYTF
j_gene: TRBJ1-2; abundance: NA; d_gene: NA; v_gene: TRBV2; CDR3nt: TGTGCCAGCAGCAGGGGAGGGTATGGCTACACCTTC; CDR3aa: CASSRGGYGYTF
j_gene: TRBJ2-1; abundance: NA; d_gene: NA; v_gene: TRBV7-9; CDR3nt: TGTGCCAGCAGCCCCTCCTACGGGGATGAGCAGTTCTTC; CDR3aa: CASSPSYGDEQFF
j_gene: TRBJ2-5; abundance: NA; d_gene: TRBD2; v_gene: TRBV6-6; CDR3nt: TGTGCCAGCACCCGGGGGGGCCGGTCCGAGACCCAGTACTTC; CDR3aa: CASTRGGRSETQYF